This T cell receptor beta chain was captured by sequencing in a study of blood T cell repertoires in COVID-19. The germline V and J ends were trimmed by 0 bases and 3 bases, with 9 bases remaining between them. Germline-derived CDR1 and CDR2 are MGHRA and YSYEKL. This CDR3 contains 15 residues. This table comes from immunoSEQ multiplex PCR, and its TCRdb copy is limited to in-frame clones, with some not included. The table has about 68,000 clones, roughly 88% seen once. The gene calls are TRBV4-1 and TRBJ2-1, with D possibly TRBD1 on 5 matching bases. The sequence came from a young man with acute or convalescent COVID-19. Sample: peripheral blood. The CDR3 loop is CASSQDGAFYNEQFF. The CDR3, as DNA: TGCGCCAGCAGCCAAGATGGGGCATTCTACAATGAGCAGTTCTTC.